Below are 5 T cell receptor beta chains sequenced from a single sample in a study of OX40 agonist ivuxolimab in advanced cancers. The assay was immunoSEQ multiplex PCR, and TCRdb's table has in-frame clones only and misses some. The sample records approximately 100,000 clones, 87% being singletons. The sample in question was CD4+ or CD8+ T cells sorted from blood, obtained in a trial of the OX40 agonist ivuxolimab. Every receptor here comes from an adult with an advanced solid tumor such as melanoma, head and neck, liver or kidney cancer.

The genes are TRBV18 and TRBJ2-4, with 10 bases that match TRBD1. Germline V gene data show CDR1 as KGHSH and CDR2 as LQKENI. The CDR3 length is 14 residues. Unmatched junction bases numbered 12, after V lost 10 bases and J lost 9 bases. The CDR3 DNA is TGTGCCACCAAAAGACCGGGACAGGGGTTCATTCAGTACTTC. Amino acid sequence: CATKRPGQGFIQYF.

This chain links TRBV7-2 with TRBJ2-3; possibly TRBD2 for D (5 bases). The CDR3 contains 16 residues. Germline lookup yields CDR1 SGHTA and CDR2 FQGNSA. The germline V and J ends were trimmed by 2 bases and 3 bases, with 15 bases remaining between them. The CDR3 region has the DNA TGTGCCAGCAGCTTAACATGGACGAGGAGGACAGATACGCAGTATTTT. It yields the protein CASSLTWTRRTDTQYF.

Here the CDR3 reads CASSLQGLGNQPQHF. The CDR3 nucleotides read TGCGCCAGCAGCTTACAGGGTTTAGGCAATCAGCCCCAGCATTTT. J is TRBJ1-5 and V is TRBV5-1; TRBD1 might be the D (6 bases). V lost 2 bases and J lost 2, with 11 bases in between. The CDR3 runs 15 residues. Looked up from germline, CDR1 is SGHRS and CDR2 is YFSETQ.

This chain joins TRBV5-1 and TRBJ1-3; D is uncertain. In germline, CDR1 is SGHRS, CDR2 YFSETQ. The CDR3 totals 16 residues. Trimming pared 4 bases from V and 0 bases from J, leaving 14 bases between. Here the CDR3 DNA reads TGCGCCAGCAGCGTGGCTGACACGAGCTCTGGAAACACCATATATTTT. Translated: CASSVADTSSGNTIYF. Variable domain in full (rest from reference TRBV5-1 and TRBJ1-3): KAGVTQTPRYLIKTRGQQVTLSCSPISGHRSVSWYQQTPGQGLQFLFEYFSETQRNKGNFPGRFSGRQFSNSRSEMNVSTLELGDSALYLCASSVADTSSGNTIYFGEGSWLTVV.

In this sample, this clone turned up once. The chain has TRBV5-1 and TRBJ1-5, with D unclear. The germline gives CDR1 SGHRS, CDR2 YFSETQ. Between the trimmed V and J ends, which lost 4 bases and 4 bases, there was a span of 12 bases. The CDR3 is made up of 14 amino acids. For the CDR3, the DNA is TGCGCCAGCAGCCCGGGCCAACCTAATCAGCCCCAGCATTTT. It specifies CASSPGQPNQPQHF.